A selection of T cell receptor beta chains follows, all from one sample in a study of shared clonotypes between healthy human individuals. Data came from immunoSEQ multiplex PCR; TCRdb stores just in-frame clones and leaves some out. This sample yields 2 million to 3 million clones, of which 80% to 95% are seen a single time; roughly 0.36% belongs to the top ten. Sequencing was carried out using naive CD4+ T cells from PBMCs. These receptors were collected from a man younger than 30 in good health. Some clones in this sample may be carry-over from other donors' samples. Each CDR3 is given with its conserved first and last residue. The order of the fields is V gene, J gene, D gene, CDR3 length, clone size, CDR3 protein, CDR3 DNA. D genes are given only for firm matches. Clone size is stated in some rows and not others, as once, few, many or a class when expanded.

>TRBV5-6|TRBJ2-3|.|13|.
CASSLYGIDTQYF
TGTGCCAGCAGCTTGTATGGTATTGATACGCAGTATTTT
>TRBV7-2|TRBJ2-7|TRBD2|14|once
CASSPSGKSYEQYF
TGTGCCAGCAGCCCTAGCGGGAAGTCCTACGAGCAGTACTTC
>TRBV29-1|TRBJ2-1|TRBD1|14|.
CSVRQGFVYNEQFF
TGCAGCGTGAGACAGGGTTTTGTTTACAATGAGCAGTTCTTC
>TRBV20-1|TRBJ1-1|.|11|.
CSASFGPEAFF
TGCAGTGCCAGCTTCGGGCCGGAAGCTTTCTTT
>TRBV28|TRBJ2-1|.|16|.
CASRDSGITSYNEQFF
TGTGCCAGCAGAGATAGCGGCATTACCTCCTACAATGAGCAGTTCTTC
>TRBV4-3|TRBJ2-7|TRBD2|17|.
CASSQDPTGTSGYEQYF
TGCGCCAGCAGCCAAGATCCGACCGGGACTAGCGGCTACGAGCAGTACTTC
>TRBV7-9|TRBJ2-1|TRBD2|17|.
CASSRDLGLAGVDEQFF
TGTGCCAGCAGCCGGGATCTGGGTCTAGCGGGAGTGGATGAGCAGTTCTTC
>TRBV18|TRBJ2-5|TRBD1|17|.
CASSPNPGQPLQETQYF
TGTGCCAGCTCACCAAACCCGGGACAGCCTCTCCAAGAGACCCAGTACTTC
>TRBV9|TRBJ1-4|.|15|.
CASSQGAGRNEKLFF
TGTGCCAGCAGTCAAGGGGCAGGGCGGAATGAAAAACTGTTTTTT
>TRBV2|TRBJ1-2|.|15|.
CPQQRGPGVAYGYTF
TGTCCGCAGCAAAGGGGCCCAGGGGTGGCGTATGGCTACACCTTC
>TRBV27|TRBJ2-7|.|17|.
CASSLNGGAARDGEQYF
TGTGCCAGCAGTTTAAACGGCGGGGCGGCCCGGGATGGCGAGCAGTACTTC
>TRBV18|TRBJ2-5|TRBD1|14|.
CASSPVRGQETQYF
TGTGCCAGCTCACCAGTCAGGGGGCAGGAGACCCAGTACTTC
>TRBV19|TRBJ1-2|.|15|.
CASSYVGTPNYGYTF
TGTGCCAGTAGTTATGTCGGCACCCCGAACTATGGCTACACCTTC
>TRBV19|TRBJ2-2|.|16|.
CASSIGYRVATGELFF
TGTGCCAGTAGTATAGGTTACAGGGTAGCGACCGGGGAGCTGTTTTTT
>TRBV19|TRBJ1-2|TRBD1|17|.
CASRPTRDRGRGLGYTF
TGTGCCAGTAGGCCAACCCGGGACAGGGGGCGAGGTCTCGGCTACACCTTC
>TRBV11-2|TRBJ2-7|TRBD2|15|.
CASSLVASGTYEQYF
TGTGCCAGCAGCTTAGTGGCTAGCGGGACCTACGAGCAGTACTTC
>TRBV7-6|TRBJ2-2|.|12|.
CASSLSREELFF
TGTGCCAGCAGCCTAAGCCGAGAGGAGCTGTTTTTT
>TRBV5-5|TRBJ1-4|.|15|.
CASSLTGTENEKLFF
TGTGCCAGCAGCTTGACAGGGACGGAAAATGAAAAACTGTTTTTT
>TRBV7-9|TRBJ2-7|.|14|.
CASSPFKDRGEQYF
TGTGCCAGCAGCCCTTTCAAAGACAGAGGCGAGCAGTACTTC
>TRBV9|TRBJ2-3|.|13|.
CASSTTRTDTQYF
TGTGCCAGCAGCACGACTAGGACAGATACGCAGTATTTT
>TRBV28|TRBJ1-1|TRBD1|15|few
CASSATGRGSTEAFF
TGTGCCAGCAGTGCGACAGGGAGGGGGAGCACTGAAGCTTTCTTT
>TRBV7-9|TRBJ1-6|.|16|.
CASSKSARDSDSPLHF
TGTGCCAGCAGCAAATCTGCCCGAGATTCAGACTCACCCCTCCACTTT
>TRBV9|TRBJ1-1|.|16|.
CASSPVGGRGNTEAFF
TGTGCCAGCAGCCCTGTGGGGGGGCGAGGGAACACTGAAGCTTTCTTT
>TRBV19|TRBJ1-1|.|16|.
CASSRSIRQEPVIAFF
TGTGCCAGTAGTCGCAGTATACGACAGGAACCCGTTATAGCTTTCTTT
>TRBV9|TRBJ1-3|.|15|.
CASSRSVPSGNTIYF
TGTGCCAGCAGTAGAAGCGTCCCCTCTGGAAACACCATATATTTT
>TRBV2|TRBJ2-7|.|16|.
CASSKEVPQVGDEQYF
TGTGCCAGCAGCAAGGAGGTCCCGCAGGTGGGTGACGAGCAGTACTTC
>TRBV5-1|TRBJ2-1|.|14|.
CASSLAGSYNEQFF
TGCGCCAGCAGCTTGGCGGGAAGCTACAATGAGCAGTTCTTC
>TRBV5-5|TRBJ1-2|.|14|.
CASSLDRVNYGYTF
TGTGCCAGCAGCTTGGACAGGGTTAACTATGGCTACACCTTC
>TRBV5-1|TRBJ1-2|.|12|.
CASSVDSYGYTF
TGCGCCAGCAGCGTGGACAGCTATGGCTACACCTTC
>TRBV29-1|TRBJ2-1|.|14|.
CSVYGGPSWDEQFF
TGCAGCGTTTACGGGGGGCCCTCCTGGGATGAGCAGTTCTTC
>TRBV29-1|TRBJ2-5|TRBD1|13|.
CSVQDRVQETQYF
TGCAGCGTACAAGACAGGGTGCAAGAGACCCAGTACTTC
>TRBV7-3|TRBJ1-2|.|15|.
CASSQTGQSLYGYTF
TGTGCCAGCAGCCAAACCGGACAGAGCCTCTATGGCTACACCTTC
>TRBV5-4|TRBJ1-2|.|16|.
CASSSSPATSNYGYTF
TGTGCCAGCAGCTCCTCGCCGGCGACTTCTAACTATGGCTACACCTTC
>TRBV4-1|TRBJ2-5|.|13|once
CASSRGPQETQYF
TGCGCCAGCAGCCGAGGGCCACAAGAGACCCAGTACTTC
>TRBV6-5|TRBJ1-3|TRBD1|16|once
CASSYRTGEGGNTIYF
TGTGCCAGCAGTTACCGAACAGGGGAAGGTGGAAACACCATATATTTT